The 2 T cell receptor beta chains in this list originate from one sample, sequenced in a study of cytotoxic CD8 clonotypes in ibrutinib-treated CLL. Repertoires were generated with immunoSEQ multiplex PCR, while TCRdb's copy carries only in-frame clones and drops some. The repertoire holds roughly 130,000 clones, with approximately 80% as singletons. Sequenced material: PBMCs, taken after 12 months of ibrutinib treatment. The receptors here all came from a human donor with chronic lymphocytic leukemia.

The chain recombines TRBV27 with TRBJ1-1, with 10 bases aligning to TRBD1. CDR3 length: 15 residues. Losses at the gene ends were 1 base for V and 4 bases for J; bases not matched to a gene: 3. The germline V gene has CDR1 MNHEY and CDR2 SMNVEV (reference sequence). Here the CDR3 reads CASSLWGQGPTEAFF. For the CDR3, the DNA is TGTGCCAGCAGTTTATGGGGACAGGGGCCCACTGAAGCTTTCTTT.

This chain uses TRBV28 with TRBJ2-7; 8 bases map to TRBD2. The CDR3 contains 13 residues. V was clipped by 4 bases and J by 5 bases; unmatched bases: 4. In germline, CDR1 is MDHEN, CDR2 SYDVKM. CDR3 protein: CASSSGTRNEQYF. CDR3 nucleotide sequence: TGTGCCAGCAGTTCCGGGACTAGAAACGAGCAGTACTTC.